This TCR beta chain is from a study of radiotherapy plus CTLA-4 blockade in lung cancer. Germline assignment: CDR1 SGHVS and CDR2 FQNEAQ. There are 14 residues in the CDR3. The junction had 2 bases not matched to a gene; V was cut back by 4 bases and J by 5 bases. Data came from immunoSEQ multiplex PCR; TCRdb stores just in-frame clones and leaves some out. The table includes tens of thousands of clones, around 79% detected once. This clone was counted only a few times. This receptor was identified in a human donor with non-small cell lung cancer who had a complete response to radiotherapy plus ipilimumab. This rearrangement joins TRBV7-8 to TRBJ2-5, with 12 positions matching TRBD2. The specimen was peripheral blood, collected from a patient treated with radiotherapy plus ipilimumab. CDR3 nucleotides: TGTGCCAGCAGCTCCCTAGCGGGAGGGGAGACCCAGTACTTC. It is translated as CASSSLAGGETQYF. The variable domain in full, with the rest retrieved from reference TRBV7-8 and TRBJ2-5, is GAGVSQSPRYKVAKRGQDVALRCDPISGHVSLFWYQQALGQGPEFLTYFQNEAQLDKSGLPSDRFFAERPEGSVSTLKIQRTQQEDSAVYLCASSSLAGGETQYFGPGTRLLVL.